This T cell receptor (beta chain) was profiled in a study of identifying expanded T cells in peripheral blood. Collection occurred without any documented infections or immune events in donors. A word on this clone: Its antigen is unidentified.

Sequencing used immunoSEQ multiplex PCR; TCRdb keeps in-frame clones, though not all of them. The table includes 70,000 to 100,000 clones, more than 70% detected once. Overall study results and limits: Across healthy donors, higher total template counts meant significantly greater approximately 2-week count variance. Over two and four weeks, about 15 and 19 clones changed, versus around 1.3 between replicates.

Sequencing used blood. The origin of this receptor is a person between 18 and 69 years old in good health.

Here the CDR3 DNA reads TGTGCCAGCAGCGTTGGGGGAAATAACAATGAGCAGTTCTTC. This codes for CASSVGGNNNEQFF. The gene calls are TRBV9 and TRBJ2-1; D may correspond to TRBD1 or TRBD2 (5 bases each). CDR3 length equals 14 residues. V dropped 2 bases and J dropped 5 bases, with 11 bases sitting between them. Germline-derived CDR1 and CDR2 are SGDLS and YYNGEE.